Below are 3 T cell receptor beta chains sequenced from a single sample in a study of stem cell transplantation in POMP-related autoinflammatory disease (dated by TCRdb to the early 2020s). Libraries were made using the immunoSEQ multiplex PCR assay. Not all clones reach the TCRdb copy of this immuneACCESS table, which keeps in-frame sequences only. Checked studies attribute under half of the gap to unresolved V genes and leave the rest unexplained. This sample lists tens of thousands of clones; about nine tenths were detected once. Of the sample, about 0.66% falls within the top ten clones. The time point label for this specimen denotes: after hematopoietic stem cell transplant. The input for sequencing was CD4+ T cells from PBMCs, taken after stem cell transplantation. The receptor set was obtained from a human patient with POMP-related autoinflammation and immune dysregulation (PRAID). Once a transplant has taken place, some T cells may be donor derived.

The chain carries TRBV6-5 and TRBJ2-7, with a tentative D call TRBD1 (6 bases). Looked up from germline, CDR1 is MNHEY and CDR2 is SVGAGI. This CDR3 is built from 15 residues. Between the trimmed V and J ends, which lost 5 bases and 0 bases, there was a span of 14 bases. The CDR3 spells CASSPSGTFSYEQYF. CDR3 DNA sequence: TGTGCCAGCAGTCCCTCCGGGACATTCTCCTACGAGCAGTACTTC.

The chain recombines TRBV24-1 with TRBJ2-1; 10 bases match TRBD1. The junction had 8 bases not matched to a gene; V was cut back by 1 base and J by 6 bases. The germline CDR1 and CDR2 sequences are KGHDR and SFDVKD. This CDR3 contains 17 residues. The CDR3 DNA is TGTGCCACCAGTGATTTTCCCGGGACAGGGGCGGGCAATGAGCAGTTCTTC. Its protein product is CATSDFPGTGAGNEQFF.

V is TRBV9 and J is TRBJ1-3; 11 positions match TRBD1. Trimming took 2 bases from V and 0 from J; bases not matched to a gene: 1. This CDR3 spans 16 amino acids. Looked up from germline, CDR1 is SGDLS and CDR2 is YYNGEE. CDR3 region: CASSVGQGDSGNTIYF. Here the CDR3 DNA reads TGTGCCAGCAGCGTGGGACAGGGGGACTCTGGAAACACCATATATTTT.